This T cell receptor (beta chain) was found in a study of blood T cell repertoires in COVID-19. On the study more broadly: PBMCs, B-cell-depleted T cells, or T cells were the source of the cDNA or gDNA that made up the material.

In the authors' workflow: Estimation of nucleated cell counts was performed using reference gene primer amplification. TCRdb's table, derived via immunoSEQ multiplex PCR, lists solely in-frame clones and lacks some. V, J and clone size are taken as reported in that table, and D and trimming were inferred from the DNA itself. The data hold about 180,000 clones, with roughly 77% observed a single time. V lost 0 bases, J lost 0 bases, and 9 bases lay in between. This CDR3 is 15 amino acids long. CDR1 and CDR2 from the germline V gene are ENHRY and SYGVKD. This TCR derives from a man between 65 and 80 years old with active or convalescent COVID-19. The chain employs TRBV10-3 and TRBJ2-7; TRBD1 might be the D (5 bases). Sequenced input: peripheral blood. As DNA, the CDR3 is TGTGCCATCAGTGAGTCCCGACAGCGCTCCTACGAGCAGTACTTC. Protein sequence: CAISESRQRSYEQYF.